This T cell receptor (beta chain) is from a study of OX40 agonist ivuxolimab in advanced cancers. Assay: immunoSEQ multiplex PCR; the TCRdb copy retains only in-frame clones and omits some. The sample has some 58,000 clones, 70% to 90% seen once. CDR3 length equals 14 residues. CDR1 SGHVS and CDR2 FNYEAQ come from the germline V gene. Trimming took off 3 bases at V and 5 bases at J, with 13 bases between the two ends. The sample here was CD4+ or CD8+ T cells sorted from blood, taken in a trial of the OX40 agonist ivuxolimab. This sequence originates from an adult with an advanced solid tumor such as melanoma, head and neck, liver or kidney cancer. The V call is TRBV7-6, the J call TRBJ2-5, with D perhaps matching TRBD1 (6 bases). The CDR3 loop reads CASSFQQGRETQYF. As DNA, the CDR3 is TGTGCCAGCAGCTTTCAACAGGGTAGGGAGACCCAGTACTTC.